This TCR beta chain came from a study of pediatric ulcerative colitis. This CDR3 has 15 amino acids. From germline, CDR1 is SEHNR and CDR2 FQNEAQ (reference sequence). V shed 3 bases and J 5 bases; nucleotides not matched to a gene: 4. The rectum was sampled with one to two pinch biopsies at colonoscopy. Libraries were prepared by immunoSEQ multiplex PCR; TCRdb keeps only in-frame clonotypes and omits some of them. This sample carries 44,000 or so clones, 60% to 85% of them seen once, and the ten largest clones take over 3%. The TCR originated in a girl aged 5 to 17 with moderate ulcerative colitis. This rearrangement joins TRBV7-9 to TRBJ2-1; the match to TRBD2 covers 10 bases. The specimen was gut tissue. CDR3 sequence: CASSFWLAGDNEQFF. The CDR3 DNA reads TGTGCCAGCAGCTTTTGGCTAGCGGGAGACAATGAGCAGTTCTTC.